One TCR beta chain is described in this entry. Its antigen is currently unknown. CDR1 is MNHNS and CDR2 is SASEGT in the germline V gene. The CDR3 loop spans 15 amino acids. Losses at the gene ends were 4 bases for V and 4 bases for J; bases not matched to a gene: 5. This sample is drawn from a study of neoadjuvant anti-PD-1 for oral cavity cancer. For the study at large: Around day 43, patients without progression received a fourth nivolumab dose before surgery.

Six replicates per PBMC sample, mostly from roughly 0.45 ug of genomic DNA. Some clones are missing from TCRdb's copy, which holds only in-frame ones; the method was immunoSEQ multiplex PCR. The table records more than 6,500 clones, around 74% of them present only once. Whole-study results and caveats: Non-responders to neoadjuvant nivolumab had significantly more clonal PBMC T cells than responders. Higher pretreatment blood Treg/Th17 ratios correlated with higher pretreatment blood and lower post-treatment tumor TCRbeta clonality.

The chain has TRBV6-1 and TRBJ1-4, with 8 bases that match TRBD1. The source was PBMCs, collected before nivolumab (anti-PD-1) treatment. The TCR originated in a person between 40 and 80 years old with oral cavity squamous cell carcinoma. CDR3 in amino acids: CASSGYGQGNEKLFF. The CDR3 DNA reads TGTGCCAGCAGTGGATACGGACAGGGTAATGAAAAACTGTTTTTT.